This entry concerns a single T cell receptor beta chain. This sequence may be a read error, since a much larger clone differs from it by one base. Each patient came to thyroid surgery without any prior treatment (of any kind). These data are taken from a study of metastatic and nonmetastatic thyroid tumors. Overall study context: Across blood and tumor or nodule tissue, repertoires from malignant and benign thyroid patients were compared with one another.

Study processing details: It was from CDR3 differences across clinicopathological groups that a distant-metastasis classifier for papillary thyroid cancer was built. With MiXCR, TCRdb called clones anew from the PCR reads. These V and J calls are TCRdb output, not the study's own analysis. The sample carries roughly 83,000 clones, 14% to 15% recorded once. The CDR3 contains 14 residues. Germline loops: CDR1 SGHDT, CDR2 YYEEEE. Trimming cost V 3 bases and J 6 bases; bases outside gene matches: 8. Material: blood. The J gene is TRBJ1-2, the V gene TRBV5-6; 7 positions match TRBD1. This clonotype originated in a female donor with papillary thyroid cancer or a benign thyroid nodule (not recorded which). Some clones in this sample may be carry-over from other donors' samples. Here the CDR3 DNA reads TGTGCCAGCAGCTGGACGAGGGGGCAGGATGGCTACACCTTC. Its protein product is CASSWTRGQDGYTF.